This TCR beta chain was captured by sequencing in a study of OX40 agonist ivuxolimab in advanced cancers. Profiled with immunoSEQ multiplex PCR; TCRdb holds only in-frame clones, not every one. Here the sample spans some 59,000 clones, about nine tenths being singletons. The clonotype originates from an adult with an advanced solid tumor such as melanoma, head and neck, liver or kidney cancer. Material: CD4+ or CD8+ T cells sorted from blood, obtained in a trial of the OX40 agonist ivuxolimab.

This CDR3 is CASSMGRVVAGELFF. Here the CDR3 DNA reads TGTGCCAGCAGTATGGGCCGGGTTGTAGCCGGGGAGCTGTTTTTT. The chain employs TRBV28 and TRBJ2-2; D call uncertain. V was pared by 5 bases and J by 6 bases, with 16 bases between. This CDR3 contains 15 residues. The germline V gene encodes CDR1 MDHEN and CDR2 SYDVKM.